The 9 T cell receptor beta chains listed next were all sequenced from one sample in a study of T cell responses to AZD1222 COVID-19 vaccine. TCRdb's table, derived via immunoSEQ multiplex PCR, lists solely in-frame clones and lacks some. The table includes approximately 150,000 clones, 93% detected once. Sequencing was performed on peripheral blood, taken on day 0 of AZD1222 vaccination. These TCRs come from an adult in good health.

This chain connects TRBV3-1 (or the pseudogene TRBV3-2) to TRBJ2-1; 9 bases are shared with TRBD1. CDR1 is LGHDT and CDR2 is YNNKEL in the germline V gene (reference sequence). After removal of 3 bases from V and 1 base from J, the junction contained 7 bases not matched to a gene. The CDR3 spans 17 residues. CDR3 in DNA: TGTGCCAGCAGCCAGGACAGGGGATTAAGGTCCTACAATGAGCAGTTCTTC. It translates to CASSQDRGLRSYNEQFF.

The rearrangement links TRBV12-3 or TRBV12-4 to TRBJ2-7; either TRBD1 or TRBD2 may supply D (5 bases each). V was clipped by 6 bases and J by 10 bases, with 19 bases between them. The CDR3 runs to 13 residues. The CDR3 coding sequence is TGTGCCAGCAGAGATGATCCAGGGAGCCTACAGTACTTC. The encoded protein is CASRDDPGSLQYF.

The gene calls are TRBV29-1 and TRBJ2-5; weak D call: TRBD1 (6 bases). Trimming cost V 6 bases and J 5 bases, with 13 bases left between them. This CDR3 region has 12 residues. Germline CDR1 is SQVTM and CDR2 is ANQGSEA. CDR3 loop: CSVPRGPETQYF. The CDR3 DNA reads as TGCAGCGTCCCCAGGGGTCCGGAGACCCAGTACTTC.

V and J are TRBV4-3 and TRBJ2-2; 7 bases are shared with TRBD1. The CDR3 runs to 11 residues. V shed 4 bases, J shed 11 bases, and the junction held 1 base outside the gene matches. CDR1 and CDR2 (germline): LGHNA, YSLEER. DNA of the CDR3: TGCGCCAGCAGCCCAGGGGGAGAGCTGTTTTTT. It translates to CASSPGGELFF.

The V and J genes are TRBV5-6 and TRBJ2-7; 8 positions match TRBD2. This CDR3 has 15 amino acids. The V gene's germline CDR1 is SGHDT and CDR2 YYEEEE. V lost 4 bases, J lost 2 bases, and 8 bases stayed unmatched. CDR3 in amino acids: CASSPGVAGTYEQYF. The CDR3 DNA sequence: TGTGCCAGCAGCCCTGGGGTAGCGGGGACCTACGAGCAGTACTTC.

This rearrangement joins TRBV21-1 to TRBJ2-1; TRBD2 is the table's D call and was not checked against the DNA. TRBV21-1 is flagged as a pseudogene. This CDR3 spans 17 amino acids. CDR3 nucleotide sequence: TGTGCCAGCAACCCAAAAGGTACTAGCGGGGGGGACAATGAGCAGTTCTTC. This codes for CASNPKGTSGGDNEQFF.

The CDR3 coding sequence is TGCGCCAGCAGCGCCCTGGACAGGGCAATTGAGACCCAGTACTTC. Amino acid sequence: CASSALDRAIETQYF. The genes are TRBV5-1 and TRBJ2-5, with 8 bases lining up with TRBD1. Germline V lookup: CDR1 SGHRS, CDR2 YFSETQ. The CDR3 loop spans 15 amino acids. The V gene end was trimmed by 4 bases and the J gene end by 5 bases; junction bases not matched to a gene: 10.

The chain is built from TRBV6-5 and TRBJ2-3; D is perhaps TRBD2 (6 bases). Per germline, CDR1 MNHEY and CDR2 SVGAGI. The length of the CDR3 is 12 residues. The V gene lost 7 bases and the J gene lost 4 bases, with 9 bases spanning the gap. The CDR3 protein is CASTGVPDTQYF. CDR3 nucleotide sequence: TGTGCCAGCACGGGAGTCCCAGATACGCAGTATTTT.

The chain joins TRBV2 to TRBJ1-2; 8 bases align to TRBD1. The CDR3 runs to 15 residues. With V trimmed by 8 bases and J by 8 bases, 16 bases remained unmatched. Germline lookup yields CDR1 SNHLY and CDR2 FYNNEI. This chain's CDR3 is CASRTVQGAAKGYTF. The CDR3 bases are TGTGCCAGCCGAACGGTTCAGGGGGCGGCGAAGGGCTACACCTTC.